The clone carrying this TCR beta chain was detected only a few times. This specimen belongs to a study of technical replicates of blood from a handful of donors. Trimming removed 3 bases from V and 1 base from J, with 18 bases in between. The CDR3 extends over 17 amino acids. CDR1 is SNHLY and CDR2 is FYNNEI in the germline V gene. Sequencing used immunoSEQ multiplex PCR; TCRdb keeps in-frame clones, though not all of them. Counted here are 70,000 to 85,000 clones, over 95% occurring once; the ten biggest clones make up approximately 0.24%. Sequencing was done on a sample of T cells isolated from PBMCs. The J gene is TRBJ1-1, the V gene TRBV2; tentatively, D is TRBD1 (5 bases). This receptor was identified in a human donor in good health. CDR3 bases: TGTGCCAGCAGTGAGGAACTTCTGAAGGGGCAGAACACTGAAGCTTTCTTT. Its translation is CASSEELLKGQNTEAFF.